The 23 T cell receptor beta chains listed next were all sequenced from one sample in a study of blood T cell repertoires in COVID-19. Using immunoSEQ multiplex PCR, the repertoire was profiled, and TCRdb retains in-frame clones only, with some absent. Of about 150,000 clones listed, about 83% are singletons. Sequenced material: peripheral blood. All receptors come from a woman between 55 and 75 years old with COVID-19, enrolled during active disease.

This chain joins TRBV7-9 and TRBJ2-6; 8 bases fit TRBD2. There are 15 residues in the CDR3. Trimming at V came to 5 bases and at J to 7 bases, leaving 7 bases not matched to a gene. Germline assignment: CDR1 SEHNR and CDR2 FQNEAQ (reference sequence). CDR3 amino acids: CASSQSGGVANVLTF. In nucleotides, the CDR3 is TGTGCCAGCAGCCAAAGCGGGGGAGTTGCCAACGTCCTGACTTTC.

The gene calls are TRBV4-1 and TRBJ2-5; tentative D call: TRBD1 (5 bases). The CDR3 length is 14 residues. V was trimmed by 8 bases and J by 8 bases, leaving 21 bases between them. Germline V lookup: CDR1 MGHRA, CDR2 YSYEKL. The chain's CDR3 is CASDREEAPSTQYF. The DNA of the CDR3 is TGCGCCAGCGACAGAGAGGAAGCCCCAAGTACCCAGTACTTC.

This clone has a handful of counts. The chain joins TRBV5-6 to TRBJ1-1; 10 nucleotides line up with TRBD1. CDR3 size: 15 residues. From germline, CDR1 is SGHDT and CDR2 YYEEEE. After removal of 4 bases from V and 3 bases from J, the junction contained 6 bases not matched to a gene. The CDR3 reads CASSEAGQGYTEAFF. The CDR3 DNA is TGTGCCAGCAGCGAGGCGGGACAGGGGTACACTGAAGCTTTCTTT.

The sample holds a few counts of this clone. The V call is TRBV6-5, the J call TRBJ1-3, with D tentatively TRBD1 (6 bases). The CDR3 covers 14 residues. Trimming removed 7 bases from V and 3 bases from J, with 13 bases in between. Germline V gene data show CDR1 as MNHEY and CDR2 as SVGAGI. This CDR3 reads CASTTGYSGNTIYF. The CDR3 coding sequence is TGTGCCAGCACAACAGGGTATAGTGGAAACACCATATATTTT.

The gene calls are TRBV6-2 or TRBV6-3 and TRBJ2-3, with unresolved D. The germline V gene encodes CDR1 MNHEY and CDR2 SVGEGT. The CDR3 runs to 16 residues. The ends were cut back, 2 bases at V and 0 bases at J, with 12 bases in the middle. The CDR3 DNA reads as TGTGCCAGCAGTTACCCCCCGCGAGGAAGCACAGATACGCAGTATTTT. This gives the protein CASSYPPRGSTDTQYF.

This rearrangement joins TRBV5-4 to TRBJ1-6; possible D gene TRBD1, 6 bases. This CDR3 has 14 residues. Germline CDR1 reads SGHNT; CDR2 reads YYREEE (reference sequence). V was trimmed by 0 bases and J by 9 bases, leaving 10 bases between them. This chain's CDR3 is CASSLEQGFSPLHF. The CDR3 DNA reads as TGTGCCAGCAGCTTGGAACAGGGATTTTCACCCCTCCACTTT.

Remarks on this clone: The junction shows a germline mismatch at one end, possibly a read error. The J gene is TRBJ2-1, the V gene TRBV4-2, with TRBD2 identical over 14 bases. Germline CDR1 LGHNA, CDR2 YNFKEQ. The CDR3 extends over 15 amino acids. CDR3 residues: CASSQVGTSGSGGIF. CDR3 coding DNA: TGTGCCAGCAGCCAAGTTGGGACTAGCGGGAGTGGGGGGATCTTC.

This sequence joins TRBV12-5 and TRBJ2-1; D may be TRBD1 (5 bases). Between the trimmed V and J ends, which lost 6 bases and 5 bases, there was a span of 17 bases. The CDR3 covers 15 residues. The germline CDR1 and CDR2 sequences are LGHNT and FRNRAP. For the CDR3, the DNA is TGTGCTAGTGGCCCCCTGGACAATCTCCACAATGAGCAGTTCTTC. It translates to CASGPLDNLHNEQFF. The full variable domain, rest sourced from reference TRBV12-5 and TRBJ2-1, is DARVTQTPRHKVTEMGQEVTMRCQPILGHNTVFWYRQTMMQGLELLAYFRNRAPLDDSGMPKDRFSAEMPDATLATLKIQPSEPRDSAVYFCASGPLDNLHNEQFFGPGTRLTVL.

The V call is TRBV9, the J call TRBJ1-1, with a possible D match to TRBD1 (6 bases). Trimming cost V 0 bases and J 4 bases, with 10 bases left between them. The length of the CDR3 is 14 residues. The V gene's germline CDR1 is SGDLS and CDR2 YYNGEE. For the CDR3, the DNA is TGTGCCAGCAGCGTAGAGGGGGTGGGCACTGAAGCTTTCTTT. This encodes CASSVEGVGTEAFF.

A note on this clone: Other DNA sequences of this sample code for an identical CDR3. The CDR3 sequence: CASSLTGGGEKLFF. In DNA, the CDR3 is TGTGCCAGCAGCTTAACGGGGGGTGGCGAAAAACTGTTTTTT. V usage is TRBV5-8 and J usage is TRBJ1-4; weak D call: TRBD1 (5 bases). Trimming removed 2 bases from V and 8 bases from J, with 13 bases in between. From germline, CDR1 is SGHTS and CDR2 YDEGEE. The CDR3 has 14 amino acids.

This chain uses TRBV29-1 with TRBJ2-7; D uncertain. V shed 6 bases and J shed 1 base, with 7 bases lying between them. Germline V CDR1 and CDR2: SQVTM, ANQGSEA. The CDR3 sequence is 11 residues long. In nucleotides, the CDR3 is TGCAGCGTAACAGATTCCTACGAGCAGTACGTC. This sequence encodes CSVTDSYEQYV.

The chain recombines TRBV19 with TRBJ1-1; D gene uncertain. The CDR3 totals 13 residues. With 5 bases removed from V and 1 base from J, the gap between germline ends came to 8 bases. Looked up from germline, CDR1 is LNHDA and CDR2 is SQIVND (reference sequence). The CDR3 coding sequence is TGTGCCAGTAGTGCCCGGGGGAACACTGAAGCTTTCTTT. This encodes CASSARGNTEAFF.

A few counts support this clone. The chain combines TRBV7-8 with TRBJ2-2, with a possible D match to TRBD1 (6 bases). V lost 1 base and J 7 bases, leaving 13 bases between the germline ends. CDR1 is SGHVS, CDR2 FQNEAQ, per germline. CDR3 length equals 15 residues. In nucleotides, the CDR3 is TGTGCCAGCAGCTTAGTCCCCGGACAGATCGGGGAGCTGTTTTTT. Protein: CASSLVPGQIGELFF.

The V gene is TRBV5-1, the J gene TRBJ1-1, with 7 nucleotides matching TRBD1. Trimming cost V 5 bases and J 0 bases; bases outside gene matches: 4. Germline CDR1 reads SGHRS; CDR2 reads YFSETQ. The CDR3 is made up of 14 amino acids. Here the CDR3 reads CASRTGQMNTEAFF. The CDR3 coding sequence is TGCGCCAGCAGGACGGGACAGATGAACACTGAAGCTTTCTTT.

The rearrangement uses TRBV7-3 and TRBJ1-2; D is uncertain. Germline V gene sequence: CDR1 SGHTA, CDR2 FQGTGA. This CDR3 is 13 amino acids long. The V and J ends lost 5 bases and 6 bases respectively, with 13 bases between them. The CDR3 coding sequence is TGTGCCAGCAGCCAAACGACTATGGATGGCTACACCTTC. Translating it yields CASSQTTMDGYTF.

The J gene is TRBJ1-5, the V gene TRBV6-5; 7 bases agree with TRBD1. CDR1 and CDR2 (germline): MNHEY, SVGAGI. The CDR3 has 13 amino acids. The trim removed 6 bases at V and 7 bases at J, leaving 6 bases unmatched. The CDR3 loop is CASRNRGGQPQHF. DNA for the CDR3: TGTGCCAGCAGGAACAGGGGTGGCCAGCCCCAGCATTTT.

This chain uses TRBV27 with TRBJ1-6, with 10 bases fitting TRBD1. Per germline, CDR1 MNHEY and CDR2 SMNVEV (reference sequence). The J segment lost 8 bases and the V segment lost 3 bases, leaving 4 bases of the junction unmatched. The CDR3 covers 15 residues. CDR3 in DNA: TGTGCCAGCAGTTTGGGGACAGGGGTTTATTCACCCCTCCACTTT. This gives the protein CASSLGTGVYSPLHF.

This chain connects TRBV6-5 to TRBJ2-2; 10 nucleotides match TRBD1. The CDR3 totals 14 residues. Germline values: CDR1 MNHEY, CDR2 SVGAGI. The ends lost 6 bases at V and 9 bases at J; junction bases unmatched: 7. CDR3 nucleotides: TGTGCCAGCAGAGGACAGGGGGGTTGGAGGGAGCTGTTTTTT. Translating gives CASRGQGGWRELFF.

This clone was seen a single time. The chain combines TRBV12-3 or TRBV12-4 with TRBJ1-2; D remains unclear. V lost 4 bases and J 5 bases, leaving 8 bases between the germline ends. There are 12 residues in the CDR3. The CDR3 bases are TGTGCCAGCAGTTCCCTGGAGTATGGCTACACCTTC. It is translated as CASSSLEYGYTF.

V gene TRBV19 combines with J gene TRBJ1-3; TRBD1 might be the D (5 bases). The CDR3 totals 16 residues. Germline-derived CDR1 and CDR2 are LNHDA and SQIVND (reference sequence). Between the trimmed V and J ends, which lost 3 bases and 0 bases, there was a span of 12 bases. CDR3 nucleotide sequence: TGTGCCAGTAGTATCGGCGGGGGGAGCTCTGGAAACACCATATATTTT. This codes for CASSIGGGSSGNTIYF. The complete variable domain, with remaining parts taken from reference TRBV19 and TRBJ1-3, reads DGGITQSPKYLFRKEGQNVTLSCEQNLNHDAMYWYRQDPGQGLRLIYYSQIVNDFQKGDIAEGYSVSREKKESFPLTVTSAQKNPTAFYLCASSIGGGSSGNTIYFGEGSWLTVV.

The V gene is TRBV19, the J gene TRBJ2-2, with a possible D match to TRBD1 (6 bases). Germline V lookup: CDR1 LNHDA, CDR2 SQIVND (reference sequence). This CDR3 comprises 14 residues. Trimming stripped 7 bases from V and 5 bases from J, with 14 bases between. The CDR3, as DNA: TGTGCCAGTAAGGGGGTTACAGGGACCGGGGAGCTGTTTTTT. Encoded protein: CASKGVTGTGELFF.

V is TRBV19 and J is TRBJ1-5, with TRBD1 matching over 7 bases. This CDR3 spans 14 amino acids. V shed 5 bases, J shed 6 bases, and the junction held 7 bases outside the gene matches. Germline V gene lookup returns CDR1 LNHDA and CDR2 SQIVND (reference sequence). The DNA of the CDR3 is TGTGCCAGTAGTTTCCAGGGGGAAGGTCAGCCCCAGCATTTT. This codes for CASSFQGEGQPQHF.

The chain carries TRBV5-4 and TRBJ2-1, with 8 bases matching TRBD2. Trimming cost V 0 bases and J 5 bases; bases outside gene matches: 1. The germline V gene has CDR1 SGHNT and CDR2 YYREEE (reference sequence). The length of the CDR3 is 14 residues. The CDR3 reads CASSLELADNEQFF. CDR3 sequence (DNA): TGTGCCAGCAGCTTGGAACTAGCGGACAATGAGCAGTTCTTC.